The present T cell receptor beta chain was sequenced within a study of cytomegalovirus exposure and HLA in healthy donors. PCR employed 60 Vbeta and 13 Jbeta primers. Produced via immunoSEQ multiplex PCR; TCRdb's table is partial and in-frame only. The repertoire holds approximately 120,000 clones, with roughly 70% as singletons. The specimen sequenced was PBMCs. The clonotype originates from a man aged 35 to 55 in good health and CMV-seronegative.

The CDR3 reads CASSQGNRPPADTQYF. The CDR3 DNA follows: TGTGCCAGCTCCCAAGGTAACAGGCCGCCCGCAGATACGCAGTATTTT. The chain uses TRBV27 and TRBJ2-3, with D possibly being TRBD1 (5 bases). The ends were cut back, 8 bases at V and 4 bases at J, with 22 bases in the middle. Germline CDR1 and CDR2: MNHEY and SMNVEV (reference sequence). The CDR3 runs to 16 residues.